The clone carrying this T cell receptor beta chain was seen a handful of times. What it binds is not known. Individuals having autoimmune disease history or systemic immunosuppression were not enrolled. The data belong to a study of OX40 agonist ivuxolimab in advanced cancers. Study observations and caveats: Partly responding patients at 0.1-3.0 mg/kg showed some of the smallest clonal expansion. On average, CD8+ T cells had more expanded clones than CD4+. Antigen specificity was not determined for the expanded peripheral T cells.

Measured with immunoSEQ multiplex PCR; TCRdb has only the in-frame clones, and not every one. Of nearly 95,000 clones in the sample, approximately 94% were seen once. The CDR3 is 15 residues long. The ends were cut back, 10 bases at V and 5 bases at J, with 21 bases in the middle. In germline, CDR1 is LNHDA, CDR2 SQIVND (reference sequence). This receptor was obtained from an adult with an advanced solid tumor such as melanoma, head and neck, liver or kidney cancer. This specimen consisted of CD4+ or CD8+ T cells sorted from blood, obtained in a trial of the OX40 agonist ivuxolimab. The chain recombines TRBV19 with TRBJ1-5; D is possibly TRBD1 (6 bases). The chain's CDR3 is CATDHGGRYYQPQHF. CDR3 DNA: TGTGCCACGGATCACGGGGGGCGATACTATCAGCCCCAGCATTTT.